This T cell receptor beta chain appears in the sequencing data of a study of regulatory T cells in long-lasting Graves disease. Overall study context: Graves' patients who were just diagnosed had used antithyroid drugs for under 3 months.

Overall study results and limits: Examination was confined to peripheral blood, excluding thyroid tissue.

V gave up 6 bases and J gave up 0 bases, with 24 bases separating them. The CDR3 is 17 residues long. CDR1 is SQVTM, CDR2 ANQGSEA, per germline. The time point here: newly diagnosed GD, antithyroid drugs for less than 3 months. RNA isolated from PBMCs was used to make the TCR library. There are a few counts of this clonotype. What it binds is not known. Relying on iRepertoire HTBI primers and Arm-PCR of CDR3 regions, the team built TCR beta libraries. TCRdb independently ran MiXCR on the multiplex PCR reads; one entry per CDR3 protein. The table records some 410,000 distinct CDR3 sequences, around 15% of them present only once. The sample also formed part of further work on T cells in Graves' hyperthyroidism and ophthalmopathy.

Sample: peripheral blood mononuclear cells (PBMCs), taken at new diagnosis, from a patient treated with antithyroid drugs. The receptor was isolated from a woman in her twenties or thirties with Graves disease. J is TRBJ2-7 and V is TRBV29-1, with D maybe TRBD1 (6 bases). CDR3 DNA: TGCAGCGTCCTCACCCGGACAGTTCCTTTGAGCTCCTACGAGCAGTACTTC. This translates into CSVLTRTVPLSSYEQYF.